This TCR beta chain was recovered during a study of response to subunit inactivated influenza vaccine (dated by TCRdb to between 2018 and 2020). Study-wide context: The study used deep quantitative T cell receptor repertoire profiling to track responses to a trivalent subunit inactivated influenza vaccine.

V was cut back by 6 bases and J by 2 bases, leaving a gap of 12 bases between them. From cysteine to phenylalanine, the CDR3 is 14 amino acids long. CDR3 DNA is the only sequence kept; it has 42 bases, read in frame from the first base. The protocol used for the library was RT-PCR. These reads were obtained on an Illumina HiSeq 2500. TCRdb's own reprocessing of the public reads used fastp at Q25 and MiXCR and kept productive beta chains. Each record represents a unique CDR3 protein, reported with the most common genes and DNA among its rows. Counted in this sample were hundreds of thousands of distinct CDR3 sequences; about 10% of them appeared once. 9.5% to 13% of the sample is taken by the ten largest. What the research found in general, with its limitations: It was suggested by the authors that each seasonal influenza vaccination may recruit only a limited number of new T cells.

With regard to this clonotype: The target of this receptor is not known. The sample holds no much larger clone one base away, and base qualities are not on file.

The source material was PBMCs from blood, sampled on the day of vaccination. The sequence links TRBV12-3 or TRBV12-4 to TRBJ2-3; no confident D gene assignment can be made. The TCR comes from a man aged 45-60 years who received an inactivated influenza vaccine. Donor details come from another sample of the same person, matched by shared clones. The CDR3 in this case is CASRTFDFTDTQYF. The nucleotides are TGTGCCAGCAGAACGTTCGACTTCACAGATACGCAGTATTTT.